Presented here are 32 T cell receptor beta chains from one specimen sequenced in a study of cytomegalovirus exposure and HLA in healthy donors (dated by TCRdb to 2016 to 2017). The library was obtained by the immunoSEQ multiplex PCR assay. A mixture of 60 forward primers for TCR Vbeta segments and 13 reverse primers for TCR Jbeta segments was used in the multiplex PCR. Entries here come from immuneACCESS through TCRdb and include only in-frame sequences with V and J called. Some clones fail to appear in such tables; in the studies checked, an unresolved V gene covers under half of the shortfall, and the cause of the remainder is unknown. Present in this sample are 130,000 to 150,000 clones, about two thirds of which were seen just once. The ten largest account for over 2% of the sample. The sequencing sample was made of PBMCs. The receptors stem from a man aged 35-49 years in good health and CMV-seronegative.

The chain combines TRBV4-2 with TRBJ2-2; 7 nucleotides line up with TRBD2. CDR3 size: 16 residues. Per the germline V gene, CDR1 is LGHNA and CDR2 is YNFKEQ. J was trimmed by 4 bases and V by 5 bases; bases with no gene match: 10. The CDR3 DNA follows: TGTGCCAGCAGCTCCCCGGGCGGGGGTGCCACCGGGGAGCTGTTTTTT. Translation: CASSSPGGGATGELFF.

The CDR3 DNA reads as TGTGCCAGCAGCGCAGGGGGTCATGAGCAGTTCTTC. Translated: CASSAGGHEQFF. V usage is TRBV5-4 and J usage is TRBJ2-1; 7 bases fit TRBD1. J lost 8 bases, V lost 4 bases, and 3 bases had no gene match. CDR1 and CDR2 from the germline V gene are SGHNT and YYREEE (reference sequence). CDR3 length: 12 residues.

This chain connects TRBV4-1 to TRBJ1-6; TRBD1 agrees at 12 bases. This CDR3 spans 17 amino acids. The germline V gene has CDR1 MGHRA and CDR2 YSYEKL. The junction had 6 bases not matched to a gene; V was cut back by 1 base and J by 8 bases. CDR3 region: CASSQGPGTGGYSPLHF. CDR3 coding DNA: TGCGCCAGCAGCCAAGGACCCGGGACAGGGGGCTATTCACCCCTCCACTTT.

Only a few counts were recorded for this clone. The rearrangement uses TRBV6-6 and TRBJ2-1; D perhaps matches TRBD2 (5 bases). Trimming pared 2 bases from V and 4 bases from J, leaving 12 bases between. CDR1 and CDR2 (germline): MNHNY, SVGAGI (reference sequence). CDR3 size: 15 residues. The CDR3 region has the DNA TGTGCCAGCAGTTACCGAGCGGACCGGTACAATGAGCAGTTCTTC. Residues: CASSYRADRYNEQFF.

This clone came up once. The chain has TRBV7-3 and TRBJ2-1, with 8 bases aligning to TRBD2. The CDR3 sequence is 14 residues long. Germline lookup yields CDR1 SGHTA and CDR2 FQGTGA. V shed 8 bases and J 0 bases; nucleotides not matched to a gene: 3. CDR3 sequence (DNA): TGTGCCAGCGGGCGGGGGGCCTCCTACAATGAGCAGTTCTTC. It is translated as CASGRGASYNEQFF.

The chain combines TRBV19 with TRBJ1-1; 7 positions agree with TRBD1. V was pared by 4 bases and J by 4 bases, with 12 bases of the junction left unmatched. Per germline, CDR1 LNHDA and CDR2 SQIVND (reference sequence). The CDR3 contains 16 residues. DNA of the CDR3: TGTGCCAGTAGTACGCCCTACAGGGGACCGGGCACTGAAGCTTTCTTT. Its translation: CASSTPYRGPGTEAFF.

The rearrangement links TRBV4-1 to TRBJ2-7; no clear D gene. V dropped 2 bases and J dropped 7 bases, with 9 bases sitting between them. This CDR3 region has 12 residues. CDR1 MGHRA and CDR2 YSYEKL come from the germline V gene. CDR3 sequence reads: CASSQPSREQYF. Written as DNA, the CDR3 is TGCGCCAGCAGCCAACCTTCCCGGGAGCAGTACTTC.

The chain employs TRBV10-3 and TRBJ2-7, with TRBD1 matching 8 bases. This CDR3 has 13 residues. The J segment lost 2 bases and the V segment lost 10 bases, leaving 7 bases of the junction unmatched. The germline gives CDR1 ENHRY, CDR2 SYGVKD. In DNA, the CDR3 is TGTGCCACTACCGGGACAGGAGCCTACGAGCAGTACTTC. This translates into CATTGTGAYEQYF.

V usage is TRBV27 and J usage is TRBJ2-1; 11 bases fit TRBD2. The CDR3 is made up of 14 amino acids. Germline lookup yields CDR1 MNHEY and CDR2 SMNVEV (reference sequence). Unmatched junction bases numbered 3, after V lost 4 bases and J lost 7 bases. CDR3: CASSSRTSGNEQFF. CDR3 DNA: TGTGCCAGCAGTTCTCGGACTAGCGGGAATGAGCAGTTCTTC.

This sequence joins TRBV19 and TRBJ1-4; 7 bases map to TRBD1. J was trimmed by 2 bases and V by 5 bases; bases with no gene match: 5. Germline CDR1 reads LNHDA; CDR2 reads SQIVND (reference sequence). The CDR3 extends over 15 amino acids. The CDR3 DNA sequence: TGTGCCAGTAGTGCCCGAGGGGGCACTAATGAAAAACTGTTTTTT. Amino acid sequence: CASSARGGTNEKLFF.

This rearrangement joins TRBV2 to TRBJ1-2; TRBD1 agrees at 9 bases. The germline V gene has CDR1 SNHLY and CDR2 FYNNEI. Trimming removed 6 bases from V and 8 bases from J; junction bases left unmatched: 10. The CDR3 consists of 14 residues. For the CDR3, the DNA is TGTGCCAGCAGGATAACCCGGGACAGGGAGGGCTACACCTTC. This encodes CASRITRDREGYTF.

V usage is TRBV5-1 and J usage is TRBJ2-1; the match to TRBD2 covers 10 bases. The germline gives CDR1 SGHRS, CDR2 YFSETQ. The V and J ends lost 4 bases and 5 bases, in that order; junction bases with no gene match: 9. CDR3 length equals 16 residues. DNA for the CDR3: TGCGCCAGCAGCATGCTAGCGGGGGTTACGAACAATGAGCAGTTCTTC. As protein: CASSMLAGVTNNEQFF.

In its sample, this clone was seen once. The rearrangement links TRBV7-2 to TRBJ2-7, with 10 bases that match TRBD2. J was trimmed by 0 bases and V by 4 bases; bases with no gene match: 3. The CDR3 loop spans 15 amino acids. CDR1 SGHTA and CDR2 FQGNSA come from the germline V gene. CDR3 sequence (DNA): TGTGCCAGCAGCTCGATAGCGGGAGGCTCCTACGAGCAGTACTTC. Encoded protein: CASSSIAGGSYEQYF.

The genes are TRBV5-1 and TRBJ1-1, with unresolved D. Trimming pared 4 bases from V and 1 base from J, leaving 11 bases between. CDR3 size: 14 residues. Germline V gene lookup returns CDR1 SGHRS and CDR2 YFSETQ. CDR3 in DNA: TGCGCCAGCAGCCCCGTTTCGGGGAACACTGAAGCTTTCTTT. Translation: CASSPVSGNTEAFF.

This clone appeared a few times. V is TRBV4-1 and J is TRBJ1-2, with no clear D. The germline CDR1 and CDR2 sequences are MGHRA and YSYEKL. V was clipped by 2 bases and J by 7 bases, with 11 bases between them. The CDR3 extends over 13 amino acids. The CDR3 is CASSQKPFFGYTF. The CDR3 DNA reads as TGCGCCAGCAGCCAAAAGCCGTTTTTTGGCTACACCTTC.

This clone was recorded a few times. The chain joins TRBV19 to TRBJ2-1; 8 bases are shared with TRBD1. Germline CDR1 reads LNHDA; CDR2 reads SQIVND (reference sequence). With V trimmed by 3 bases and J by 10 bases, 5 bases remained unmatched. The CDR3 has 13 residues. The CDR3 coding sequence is TGTGCCAGTAGTATGCAGGGGGCCCGGGAGCAGTTCTTC. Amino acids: CASSMQGAREQFF.

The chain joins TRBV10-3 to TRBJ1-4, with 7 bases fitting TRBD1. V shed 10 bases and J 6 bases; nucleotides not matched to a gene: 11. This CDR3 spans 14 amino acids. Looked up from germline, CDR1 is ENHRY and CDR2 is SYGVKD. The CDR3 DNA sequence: TGTGCCACCAGGCGGGCAGGGGGTGATGAAAAACTGTTTTTT. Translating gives CATRRAGGDEKLFF.

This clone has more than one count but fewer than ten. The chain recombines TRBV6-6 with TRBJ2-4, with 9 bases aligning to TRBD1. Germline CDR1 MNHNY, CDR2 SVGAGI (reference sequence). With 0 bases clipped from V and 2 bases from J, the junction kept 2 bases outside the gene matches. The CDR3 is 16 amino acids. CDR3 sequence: CASSYSTGGPKNIQYF. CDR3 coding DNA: TGTGCCAGCAGTTACTCGACAGGGGGGCCCAAAAACATTCAGTACTTC.

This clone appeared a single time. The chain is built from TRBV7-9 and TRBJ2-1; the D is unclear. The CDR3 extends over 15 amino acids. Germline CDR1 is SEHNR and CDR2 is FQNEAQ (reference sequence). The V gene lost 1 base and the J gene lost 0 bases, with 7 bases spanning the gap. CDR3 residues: CASSLDHSSYNEQFF. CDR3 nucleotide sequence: TGTGCCAGCAGCTTAGATCATAGCTCCTACAATGAGCAGTTCTTC.

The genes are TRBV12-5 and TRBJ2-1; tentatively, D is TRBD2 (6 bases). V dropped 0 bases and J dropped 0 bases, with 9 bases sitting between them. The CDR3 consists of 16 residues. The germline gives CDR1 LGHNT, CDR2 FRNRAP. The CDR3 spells CASGLVPGSSYNEQFF. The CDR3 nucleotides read TGTGCTAGTGGTTTGGTGCCCGGGAGCTCCTACAATGAGCAGTTCTTC.

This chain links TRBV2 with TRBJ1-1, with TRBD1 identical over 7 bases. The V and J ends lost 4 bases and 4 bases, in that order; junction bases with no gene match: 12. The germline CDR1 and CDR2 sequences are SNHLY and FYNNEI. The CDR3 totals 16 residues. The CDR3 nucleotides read TGTGCCAGCAGTGTTGGTATCCCGACAGGGACCACTGAAGCTTTCTTT. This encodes CASSVGIPTGTTEAFF.

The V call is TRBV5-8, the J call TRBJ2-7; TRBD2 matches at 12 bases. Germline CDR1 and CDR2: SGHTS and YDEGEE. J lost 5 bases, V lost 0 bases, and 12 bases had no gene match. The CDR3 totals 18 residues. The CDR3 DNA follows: TGTGCCAGCAGCTTGGGACCCCGGCTAGCGGGAGGGAGGAACGAGCAGTACTTC. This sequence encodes CASSLGPRLAGGRNEQYF.

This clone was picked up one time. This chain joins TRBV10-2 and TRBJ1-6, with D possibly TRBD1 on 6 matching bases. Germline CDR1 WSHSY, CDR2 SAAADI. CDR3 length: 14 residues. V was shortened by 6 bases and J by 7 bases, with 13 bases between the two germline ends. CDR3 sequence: CASSVDSENSPLHF. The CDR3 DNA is TGCGCCAGCAGCGTGGACAGTGAGAATTCACCCCTCCACTTT.

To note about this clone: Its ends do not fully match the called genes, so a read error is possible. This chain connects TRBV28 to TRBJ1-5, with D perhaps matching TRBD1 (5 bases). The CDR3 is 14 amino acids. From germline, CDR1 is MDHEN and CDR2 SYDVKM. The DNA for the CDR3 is TGTGCCAGCAGCGGTTTGGCAGTGCGACAGCCCCAGAATTTT. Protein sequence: CASSGLAVRQPQNF.

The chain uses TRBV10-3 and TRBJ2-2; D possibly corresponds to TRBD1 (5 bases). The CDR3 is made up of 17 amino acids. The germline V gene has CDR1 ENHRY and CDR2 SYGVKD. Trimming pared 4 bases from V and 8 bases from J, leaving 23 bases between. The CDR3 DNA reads TGTGCCATCAGTGGACCCCAGACAAGCTTTTCAGGGGGGGAGCTGTTTTTT. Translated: CAISGPQTSFSGGELFF.

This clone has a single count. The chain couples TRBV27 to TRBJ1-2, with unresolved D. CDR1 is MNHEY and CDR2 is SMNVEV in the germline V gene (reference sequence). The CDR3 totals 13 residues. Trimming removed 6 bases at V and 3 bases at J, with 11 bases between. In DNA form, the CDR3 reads TGTGCCAGCAGGGGAGTAATGGACTATGGCTACACCTTC. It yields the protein CASRGVMDYGYTF.

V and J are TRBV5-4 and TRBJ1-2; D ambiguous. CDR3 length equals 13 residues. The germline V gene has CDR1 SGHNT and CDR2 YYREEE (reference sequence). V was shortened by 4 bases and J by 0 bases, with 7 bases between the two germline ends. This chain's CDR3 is CASSGPANYGYTF. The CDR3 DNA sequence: TGTGCCAGCAGCGGGCCGGCTAACTATGGCTACACCTTC.

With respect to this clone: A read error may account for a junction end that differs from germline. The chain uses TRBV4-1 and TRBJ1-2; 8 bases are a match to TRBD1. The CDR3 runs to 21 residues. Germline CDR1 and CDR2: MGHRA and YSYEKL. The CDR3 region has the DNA TGCGCCAGCAGCCAAGTATGGCGGGTCCGGGACAGGAGTGAATCAGGAGGTGGCTACCCCTTC. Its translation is CASSQVWRVRDRSESGGGYPF.

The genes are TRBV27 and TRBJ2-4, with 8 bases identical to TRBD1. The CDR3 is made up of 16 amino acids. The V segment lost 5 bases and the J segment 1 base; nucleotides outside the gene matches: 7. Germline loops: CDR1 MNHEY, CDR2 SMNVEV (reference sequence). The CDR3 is CASSRDRGTAKNIQYF. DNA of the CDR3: TGTGCCAGCAGTCGAGACAGGGGAACGGCCAAAAACATTCAGTACTTC.

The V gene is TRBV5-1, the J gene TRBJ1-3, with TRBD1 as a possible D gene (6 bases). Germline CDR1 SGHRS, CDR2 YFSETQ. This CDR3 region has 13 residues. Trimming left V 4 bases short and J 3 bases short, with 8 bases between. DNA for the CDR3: TGCGCCAGCAGCCGGGACAATGGAAACACCATATATTTT. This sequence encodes CASSRDNGNTIYF.

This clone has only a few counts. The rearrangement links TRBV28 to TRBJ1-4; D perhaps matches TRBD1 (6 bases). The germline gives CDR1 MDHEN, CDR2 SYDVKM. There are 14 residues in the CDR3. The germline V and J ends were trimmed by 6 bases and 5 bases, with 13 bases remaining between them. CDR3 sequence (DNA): TGTGCCAGCAGCCGACAGGCGACGAATGAAAAACTGTTTTTT. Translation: CASSRQATNEKLFF. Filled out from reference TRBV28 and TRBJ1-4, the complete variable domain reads DVKVTQSSRYLVKRTGEKVFLECVQDMDHENMFWYRQDPGLGLRLIYFSYDVKMKEKGDIPEGYSVSREKKERFSLILESASTNQTSMYLCASSRQATNEKLFFGSGTQLSVL.

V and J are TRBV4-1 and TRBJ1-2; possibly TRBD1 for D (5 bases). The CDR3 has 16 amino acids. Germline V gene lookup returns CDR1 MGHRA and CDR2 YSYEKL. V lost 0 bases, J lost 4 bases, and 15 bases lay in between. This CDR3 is CASSQDLGRRGYGYTF. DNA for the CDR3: TGCGCCAGCAGCCAAGATCTGGGGCGGAGGGGCTATGGCTACACCTTC.